One and the same sample provided the 23 T cell receptor beta chains below, sequenced in a study of blood T cells in healthy people across ages. A second PCR, run for about 6 to 11 cycles, used a sample-barcoded 5' primer plus a J-beta primer mix. TCRdb re-analysed the 5' RACE reads in MiXCR, keeping a single row per CDR3 protein. The table records 750,000 to 1,000,000 distinct CDR3 sequences, under 35% of them present only once. These data also formed part of another study, on T cells of mothers and their children.

The specimen sequenced was blood. These receptors were taken from a woman in her 40s in good health.

The V and J genes are TRBV13 and TRBJ2-4; TRBD1 matches 7 bases. The J call may be wrong; the DNA end is better matched by TRBJ2-7. From germline, CDR1 is PRHDT and CDR2 FYEKMQ (reference sequence). The CDR3 sequence is 14 residues long. The CDR3: CASTRQGPSYEQYF. DNA for the CDR3: TGTGCCAGCACCCGACAGGGCCCCTCCTACGAGCAGTACTTC.

There are a few counts of this clonotype. The J gene is TRBJ2-7, the V gene TRBV7-9, with a weak D call TRBD1 (5 bases). Germline values: CDR1 SEHNR, CDR2 FQNEAQ (reference sequence). The CDR3 is 13 amino acids. V was pared by 6 bases and J by 0 bases, with 9 bases between. The CDR3 DNA reads TGTGCCAGCAGGAAGACAGACTCCTACGAGCAGTACTTC. Translated: CASRKTDSYEQYF. Together with reference TRBV7-9 and TRBJ2-7, the CDR3 gives the full variable domain: DTGVSQNPRHKITKRGQNVTFRCDPISEHNRLYWYRQTLGQGPEFLTYFQNEAQLEKSRLLSDRFSAERPKGSFSTLEIQRTEQGDSAMYLCASRKTDSYEQYFGPGTRLTVT.

Only one count was recorded for this clonotype. Its ends do not fully match the called genes, so a read error is possible. The chain carries TRBV20-1 and TRBJ1-4, with D perhaps matching TRBD1 (5 bases). CDR1 is DFQATT and CDR2 is SNEGSKA in the germline V gene (reference sequence). The CDR3 contains 15 residues. The CDR3 here is CSAQPPGRGVEILFF. Written as DNA, the CDR3 is TGCAGTGCTCAGCCACCCGGGAGAGGGGTTGAAATACTGTTTTTT.

In its sample, this clonotype was seen many times. The chain carries TRBV28 and TRBJ2-7; D remains unclear. CDR1 is MDHEN and CDR2 is SYDVKM in the germline V gene. Trimming removed 3 bases at V and 7 bases at J, with 4 bases between. This CDR3 comprises 10 residues. The CDR3 spells CASSLVEQYF. The CDR3 nucleotides read TGTGCCAGCAGTTTGGTAGAGCAGTACTTC.

The V and J genes are TRBV7-9 and TRBJ2-1; D not certain. Trimming took off 5 bases at V and 0 bases at J, with 8 bases between the two ends. Looked up from germline, CDR1 is SEHNR and CDR2 is FQNEAQ (reference sequence). The CDR3 has 14 residues. The CDR3 protein is CASSIESSYNEQFF. The CDR3 DNA is TGTGCCAGCAGCATCGAGAGCTCCTACAATGAGCAGTTCTTC.

The sample holds a few counts of this clonotype. J is TRBJ1-2 and V is TRBV28, with 10 bases fitting TRBD1. The germline CDR1 and CDR2 sequences are MDHEN and SYDVKM. The CDR3 is made up of 13 amino acids. As DNA, the CDR3 is TGTGCGACGCCGGGACAGGGGAACTATGGCTACACCTTC. It is translated as CATPGQGNYGYTF.

This clonotype was observed many times. The chain combines TRBV4-1 with TRBJ2-7; 10 bases match TRBD1. The CDR3 sequence is 18 residues long. V shed 0 bases and J 6 bases; nucleotides not matched to a gene: 14. Germline CDR1 is MGHRA and CDR2 is YSYEKL. CDR3 sequence: CASSQDGSARQGAGEQYF. CDR3 nucleotide sequence: TGCGCCAGCAGCCAAGACGGCTCCGCGAGACAGGGGGCTGGCGAGCAGTACTTC.

The sample holds many counts of this clonotype. This chain uses TRBV6-6 with TRBJ2-1, with D possibly matching TRBD2 (6 bases). This CDR3 comprises 14 residues. The V end lost 2 bases, the J end lost 8 bases, and 13 bases lay between the germline ends. Looked up from germline, CDR1 is MNHNY and CDR2 is SVGAGI (reference sequence). CDR3 sequence (DNA): TGTGCCAGCAGTTACGGGGGGTTACACGATGAGCAGTTCTTC. Translated: CASSYGGLHDEQFF.

In its sample, this clonotype was seen many times. The chain employs TRBV6-2 or TRBV6-3 and TRBJ2-3; D unresolved. Per the germline V gene, CDR1 is MNHEY and CDR2 is SVGEGT. The CDR3 consists of 14 residues. V lost 5 bases and J 2 bases, leaving 11 bases between the germline ends. The CDR3 sequence: CASSPPLDTDTQYF. The CDR3 DNA sequence: TGTGCCAGCAGTCCTCCCCTGGACACAGATACGCAGTATTTT.

This chain joins TRBV6-1 and TRBJ2-5, with 7 bases fitting TRBD1. Germline CDR1 MNHNS, CDR2 SASEGT. The CDR3 runs 14 residues. V trimming: 6 bases; J trimming: 2 bases; junction bases outside the gene matches: 6. The CDR3 spells CASRLNRGQETQYF. The CDR3 DNA is TGTGCCAGCAGGTTAAACAGGGGTCAAGAGACCCAGTACTTC.

This clonotype was observed a handful of times. The chain links TRBV6-6 to TRBJ2-1; 12 bases align to TRBD1. The CDR3 is 15 residues long. Germline V gives CDR1 MNHNY, CDR2 SVGAGI (reference sequence). J lost 6 bases, V lost 4 bases, and 4 bases had no gene match. The CDR3 DNA reads TGTGCCAGCAGTTCGAAGGGACAGGGGGCCAATGAGCAGTTCTTC. It specifies CASSSKGQGANEQFF.

In its sample, this clonotype was seen many times. The J gene is TRBJ2-5, the V gene TRBV7-2; 9 positions agree with TRBD2. V gave up 0 bases and J gave up 5 bases; unmatched junction bases: 4. The CDR3 spans 15 residues. The germline gives CDR1 SGHTA, CDR2 FQGNSA. This CDR3 reads CASSLAAGGWETQYF. The CDR3, as DNA: TGTGCCAGCAGCTTAGCTGCGGGGGGGTGGGAGACCCAGTACTTC. Drawing the rest from reference TRBV7-2 and TRBJ2-5, the complete variable domain is GAGVSQSPSNKVTEKGKDVELRCDPISGHTALYWYRQSLGQGLEFLIYFQGNSAPDKSGLPSDRFSAERTGGSVSTLTIQRTQQEDSAVYLCASSLAAGGWETQYFGPGTRLLVL.

In its sample, this clonotype was seen a few times. The chain carries TRBV7-2 and TRBJ1-5; weak D call: TRBD1 (5 bases). V lost 1 base and J lost 7, with 11 bases in between. Germline V lookup: CDR1 SGHTA, CDR2 FQGNSA. The CDR3 has 14 amino acids. Here the CDR3 reads CASSLGREGQPQHF. The CDR3 DNA sequence: TGTGCCAGCAGCTTAGGCAGGGAGGGCCAGCCCCAGCATTTT. Based on the CDR3 plus reference TRBV7-2 and TRBJ1-5, the full variable domain is GAGVSQSPSNKVTEKGKDVELRCDPISGHTALYWYRQSLGQGLEFLIYFQGNSAPDKSGLPSDRFSAERTGGSVSTLTIQRTQQEDSAVYLCASSLGREGQPQHFGDGTRLSIL.

The sample holds many counts of this clonotype. V usage is TRBV9 and J usage is TRBJ2-3; D gene unclear. This CDR3 is 19 amino acids long. Germline CDR1 SGDLS, CDR2 YYNGEE. Trimming left V 0 bases short and J 0 bases short, with 20 bases between. The CDR3 DNA follows: TGTGCCAGCAGCGTAGGGGTATATACGACCCCAGGTAGCACAGATACGCAGTATTTT. Its protein product is CASSVGVYTTPGSTDTQYF.

The rearrangement uses TRBV5-1 and TRBJ2-3; maybe TRBD2 (7 bases). CDR1 and CDR2 from the germline V gene are SGHRS and YFSETQ. V lost 3 bases and J lost 2, with 10 bases in between. The CDR3 length is 14 residues. The CDR3 DNA sequence: TGCGCCAGCAGCTCCGCGGGGGCCACAGATACGCAGTATTTT. Translation gives CASSSAGATDTQYF.

For this clonotype: A junction boundary mismatches the germline segment, possibly from a read error. The genes are TRBV29-1 and TRBJ1-2; tentative D call: TRBD1 (5 bases). CDR1 and CDR2 from the germline V gene are SQVTM and ANQGSEA. The CDR3 contains 12 residues. CDR3 coding DNA: TGCGGCGTTGTACAGGATCGATATGGCTACACCTTC. This codes for CGVVQDRYGYTF.

Points on this clonotype: At one boundary the junction diverges from the germline segment, which might be a read error. The chain joins TRBV9 to TRBJ1-4; D is undetermined. CDR3 size: 13 residues. Germline V gene sequence: CDR1 SGDLS, CDR2 YYNGEE. CDR3 bases: TGTGCCAGCGGACGACACGGGGATGAAGAACTGTTTTTT. Translating it yields CASGRHGDEELFF.

The chain recombines TRBV29-1 with TRBJ1-1; 12 bases map to TRBD1. This CDR3 has 12 residues. With 6 bases clipped from V and 8 bases from J, the junction kept 4 bases outside the gene matches. Germline values: CDR1 SQVTM, CDR2 ANQGSEA. CDR3 nucleotides: TGCAGCGTCGTTGGGACAGGGGGCGAAGCTTTCTTT. Translated, it gives CSVVGTGGEAFF.

This clonotype was seen a handful of times. V is TRBV6-5 and J is TRBJ1-3, with TRBD1 identical over 8 bases. The J segment lost 2 bases and the V segment lost 0 bases, leaving 3 bases of the junction unmatched. This CDR3 is built from 16 residues. The germline gives CDR1 MNHEY, CDR2 SVGAGI. The chain's CDR3 is CASSYSSGGPGNTIYF. DNA for the CDR3: TGTGCCAGCAGTTACTCGTCAGGGGGCCCTGGAAACACCATATATTTT.

This clonotype has only a few counts. This chain uses TRBV28 with TRBJ1-1; unclear D gene. Germline CDR1 is MDHEN and CDR2 is SYDVKM. There are 14 residues in the CDR3. V was pared by 6 bases and J by 5 bases, with 16 bases between. CDR3 in amino acids: CASRWGRERTEAFF. DNA for the CDR3: TGTGCCAGCAGATGGGGTCGGGAACGTACTGAAGCTTTCTTT.

This clonotype was found a few times. Its ends do not fully match the called genes, so a read error is possible. This chain connects TRBV5-1 to TRBJ1-2; D is unresolved. CDR3 length: 14 residues. Germline V gene sequence: CDR1 SGHRS, CDR2 YFSETQ. The CDR3 DNA follows: TGCGCCAGCAGCTTGGCCCCGGGTAACCATGGCTACACCTTC. Amino acid sequence: CASSLAPGNHGYTF. The whole variable domain, filled in from reference TRBV5-1 and TRBJ1-2, reads KAGVTQTPRYLIKTRGQQVTLSCSPISGHRSVSWYQQTPGQGLQFLFEYFSETQRNKGNFPGRFSGRQFSNSRSEMNVSTLELGDSALYLCASSLAPGNHGYTFGSGTRLTVV.

This clonotype was counted a single time. The chain joins TRBV6-2 or TRBV6-3 to TRBJ2-1, with D possibly being TRBD2 (5 bases). V lost 1 base and J lost 10, with 11 bases in between. Germline CDR1 and CDR2: MNHEY and SVGEGT. CDR3 length equals 13 residues. DNA for the CDR3: TGTGCCAGCAGTTACTGGGCAGGCGGGGAGCAGTTCTTC. Translating gives CASSYWAGGEQFF.

This clonotype came up many times. The V call is TRBV15, the J call TRBJ2-6, with a weak D call TRBD2 (5 bases). Trimming removed 6 bases at V and 2 bases at J, with 14 bases between. Germline loops: CDR1 LNHNV, CDR2 YYDKDF (reference sequence). The CDR3 consists of 16 residues. CDR3 sequence reads: CATSPPWGAGANVLTF. The DNA for the CDR3 is TGTGCCACCAGTCCCCCGTGGGGAGCTGGGGCCAACGTCCTGACTTTC.